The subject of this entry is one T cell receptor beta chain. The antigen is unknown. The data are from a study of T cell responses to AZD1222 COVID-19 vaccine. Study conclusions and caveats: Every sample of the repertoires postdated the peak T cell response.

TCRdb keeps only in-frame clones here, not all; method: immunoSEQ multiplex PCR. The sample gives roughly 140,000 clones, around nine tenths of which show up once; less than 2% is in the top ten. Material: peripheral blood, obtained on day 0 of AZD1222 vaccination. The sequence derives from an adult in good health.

CDR3: CASSLVGGSNTGELFF. The CDR3 nucleotides read TGTGCCAGCAGCTTAGTGGGGGGCTCGAACACCGGGGAGCTGTTTTTT. The genes are TRBV7-9 and TRBJ2-2; D possibly uses TRBD1 or TRBD2 (6 bases each). The germline CDR1 and CDR2 sequences are SEHNR and FQNEAQ (reference sequence). V was shortened by 1 base and J by 0 bases, with 9 bases between the two germline ends. The CDR3 extends over 16 amino acids.